This T cell receptor beta chain appears in the sequencing data of a study of OX40 agonist ivuxolimab in advanced cancers. Study at large: Patients' therapy was ivuxolimab, an antibody that acts as an agonist of OX40 (CD134). Partial responses occurred in three patients (one hepatocellular carcinoma, two cutaneous melanoma).

As to this clone: What it binds is not known.

Assay: immunoSEQ multiplex PCR; the TCRdb copy retains only in-frame clones and omits some. The sample contains tens of thousands of clones, less than 85% of which appear only once. From germline, CDR1 is LGHNA and CDR2 YSLEER. J lost 6 bases, V lost 4 bases, and 4 bases had no gene match. The CDR3 spans 13 residues. Study-wide results and limits: There was clonal expansion of CD4+ and CD8+ blood T cells by week 6 at 0.1 to 3.0 mg/kg. Mean expanded clone counts were higher in CD8+ than CD4+ T cells.

The chain joins TRBV4-3 to TRBJ2-5, with TRBD1 matching 8 bases. The TCR was taken from an adult with an advanced solid tumor such as melanoma, head and neck, liver or kidney cancer. The source material was CD4+ or CD8+ T cells sorted from blood, sampled in a trial of the OX40 agonist ivuxolimab. CDR3 sequence reads: CASSRQGAKTQYF. CDR3 sequence (DNA): TGCGCCAGCAGCCGCCAGGGGGCGAAGACCCAGTACTTC.